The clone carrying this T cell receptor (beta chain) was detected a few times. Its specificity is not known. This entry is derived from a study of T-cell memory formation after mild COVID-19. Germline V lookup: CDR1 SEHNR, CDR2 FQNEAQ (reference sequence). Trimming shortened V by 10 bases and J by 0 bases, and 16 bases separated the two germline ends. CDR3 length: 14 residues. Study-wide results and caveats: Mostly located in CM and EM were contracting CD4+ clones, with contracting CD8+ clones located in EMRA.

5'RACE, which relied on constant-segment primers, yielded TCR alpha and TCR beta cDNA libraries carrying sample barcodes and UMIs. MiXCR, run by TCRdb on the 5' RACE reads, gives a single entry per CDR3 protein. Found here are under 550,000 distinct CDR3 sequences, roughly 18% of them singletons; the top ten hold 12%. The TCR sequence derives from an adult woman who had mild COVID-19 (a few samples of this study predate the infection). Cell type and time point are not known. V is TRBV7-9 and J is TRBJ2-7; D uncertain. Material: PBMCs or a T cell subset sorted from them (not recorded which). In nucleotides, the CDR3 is TGTGCCACAATGTTTTCGGGTAGCTCCTACGAGCAGTACTTC. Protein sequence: CATMFSGSSYEQYF.